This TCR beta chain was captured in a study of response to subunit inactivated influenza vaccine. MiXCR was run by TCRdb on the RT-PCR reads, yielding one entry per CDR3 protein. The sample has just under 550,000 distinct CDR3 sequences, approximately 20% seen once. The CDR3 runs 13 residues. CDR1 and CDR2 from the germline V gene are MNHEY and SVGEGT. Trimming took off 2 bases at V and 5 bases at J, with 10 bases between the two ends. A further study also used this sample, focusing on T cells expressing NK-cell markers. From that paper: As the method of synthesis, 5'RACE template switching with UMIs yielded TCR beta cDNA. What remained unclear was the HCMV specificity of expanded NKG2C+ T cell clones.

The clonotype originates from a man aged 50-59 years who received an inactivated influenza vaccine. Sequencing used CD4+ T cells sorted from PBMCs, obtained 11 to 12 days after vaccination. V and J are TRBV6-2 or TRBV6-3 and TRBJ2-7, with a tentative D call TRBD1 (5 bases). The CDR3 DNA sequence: TGTGCCAGCAGTTACAGTCGACAGAACGAGCAGTACTTC. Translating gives CASSYSRQNEQYF.